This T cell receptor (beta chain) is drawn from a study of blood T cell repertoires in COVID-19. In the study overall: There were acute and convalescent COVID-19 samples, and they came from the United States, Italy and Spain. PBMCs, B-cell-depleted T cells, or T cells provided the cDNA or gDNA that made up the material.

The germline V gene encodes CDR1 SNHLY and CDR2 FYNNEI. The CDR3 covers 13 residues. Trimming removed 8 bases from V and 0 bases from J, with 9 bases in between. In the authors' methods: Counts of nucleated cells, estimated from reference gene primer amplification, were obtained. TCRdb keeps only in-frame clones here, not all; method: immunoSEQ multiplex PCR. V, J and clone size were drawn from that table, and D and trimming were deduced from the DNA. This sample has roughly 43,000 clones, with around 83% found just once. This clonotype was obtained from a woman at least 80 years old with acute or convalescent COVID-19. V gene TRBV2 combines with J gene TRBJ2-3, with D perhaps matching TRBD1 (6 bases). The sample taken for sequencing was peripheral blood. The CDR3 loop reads CASGQTSTDTQYF. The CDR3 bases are TGTGCCAGCGGACAGACTAGCACAGATACGCAGTATTTT.